Shown below are 30 T cell receptor beta chains from a single sample sequenced in a study of blood T cell repertoires in COVID-19 (dated by TCRdb to 2020 to 2021). Library preparation was by the immunoSEQ multiplex PCR assay. TCRdb holds this immuneACCESS table with in-frame rearrangements only. Some clones are missing; in checked studies, unresolved V genes explain under half, and the rest has no known cause. The sample yields about 310,000 clones; 90% were counted once. Jointly, the top ten make up more than 0.85% of the sample. Sequencing used peripheral blood. The receptors were sampled from a woman in her thirties or forties with COVID-19, enrolled during active disease.

The CDR3 here is CASSLVLAGESETQYF. CDR3 nucleotides: TGCGCCAGCAGCTTGGTACTAGCGGGAGAGTCAGAGACCCAGTACTTC. The chain uses TRBV5-1 and TRBJ2-5, with 11 positions matching TRBD2. J was trimmed by 4 bases and V by 0 bases; bases with no gene match: 5. The V gene's germline CDR1 is SGHRS and CDR2 YFSETQ. The CDR3 is 16 amino acids.

This chain joins TRBV6-6 and TRBJ1-2; 9 nucleotides agree with TRBD1. This CDR3 contains 15 residues. V gave up 6 bases and J gave up 3 bases; unmatched junction bases: 8. Germline loops: CDR1 MNHNY, CDR2 SVGAGI (reference sequence). CDR3 loop: CASSLKGQGHYGYTF. DNA for the CDR3: TGTGCCAGCAGCCTTAAGGGACAGGGACACTATGGCTACACCTTC.

This chain joins TRBV6-4 and TRBJ2-2, with D possibly matching TRBD1 (5 bases). V lost 2 bases and J lost 1, with 8 bases in between. The length of the CDR3 is 15 residues. CDR1 and CDR2 (germline): MRHNA, SNTAGT. The CDR3 sequence is CASSDGDRNTGELFF. The CDR3 DNA is TGTGCCAGCAGTGACGGAGACAGGAACACCGGGGAGCTGTTTTTT.

V is TRBV5-6 and J is TRBJ2-1; D may be TRBD1 (6 bases). The germline V gene has CDR1 SGHDT and CDR2 YYEEEE. The CDR3 extends over 15 amino acids. The V gene lost 0 bases and the J gene lost 5 bases, with 12 bases spanning the gap. As DNA, the CDR3 is TGTGCCAGCAGCTTGGTTAAACAGGGCAACAATGAGCAGTTCTTC. As protein: CASSLVKQGNNEQFF.

This rearrangement joins TRBV28 to TRBJ2-7, with 8 bases matching TRBD2. The CDR3 runs to 15 residues. Germline V lookup: CDR1 MDHEN, CDR2 SYDVKM. J gave up 3 bases and V 2 bases, and 6 bases lay outside the gene matches. Here the CDR3 DNA reads TGTGCCAGCAGTTTAACTGGACTAGCCCACTACGAGCAGTACTTC. Protein: CASSLTGLAHYEQYF.

This clone was recorded a few times. This chain joins TRBV5-1 and TRBJ1-1; 7 nucleotides match TRBD1. The V and J ends lost 1 base and 3 bases, in that order; junction bases with no gene match: 6. This CDR3 is built from 15 residues. Germline lookup yields CDR1 SGHRS and CDR2 YFSETQ. As DNA, the CDR3 is TGCGCCAGCAGCTTGTCCGACAGGGACGACACTGAAGCTTTCTTT. Translating it yields CASSLSDRDDTEAFF.

With respect to this clone: Other DNA sequences in the same sample also yield this CDR3. This chain uses TRBV5-1 with TRBJ2-2, with D possibly matching TRBD1 (7 bases). CDR1 is SGHRS and CDR2 is YFSETQ in the germline V gene. This CDR3 spans 15 amino acids. V dropped 0 bases and J dropped 5 bases, with 11 bases sitting between them. CDR3 sequence reads: CASSLVAGGTGELFF. The CDR3 DNA sequence: TGCGCCAGCAGCTTGGTGGCAGGGGGGACCGGGGAGCTGTTTTTT.

The V call is TRBV7-9, the J call TRBJ2-5; a possible D gene is TRBD2 (5 bases). Germline V gene data show CDR1 as SEHNR and CDR2 as FQNEAQ (reference sequence). The V end was cut by 5 bases, the J end by 4 bases, with 14 bases between. The CDR3 length is 14 residues. The CDR3 region has the DNA TGTGCCAGCAGCCCCCAACGAGGGAGAGAGACCCAGTACTTC. Encoded protein: CASSPQRGRETQYF.

The gene calls are TRBV6-2 or TRBV6-3 and TRBJ1-5, with D perhaps matching TRBD1 (5 bases). The CDR3 covers 14 residues. Trimming cost V 5 bases and J 5 bases, with 13 bases left between them. Germline assignment: CDR1 MNHEY and CDR2 SVGEGT. The CDR3 reads CASSPVDSYQPQHF. Here the CDR3 DNA reads TGTGCCAGCAGTCCAGTAGACAGTTATCAGCCCCAGCATTTT.

The chain uses TRBV3-1 (or the pseudogene TRBV3-2) and TRBJ2-1; the match to TRBD2 covers 9 bases. V trimming: 0 bases; J trimming: 10 bases; junction bases outside the gene matches: 4. Germline V lookup: CDR1 LGHDT, CDR2 YNNKEL (reference sequence). The CDR3 is 14 residues long. CDR3 in amino acids: CASSQDRRGGEQFF. CDR3 in DNA: TGTGCCAGCAGCCAAGATAGGCGGGGGGGAGAGCAGTTCTTC.

The chain is built from TRBV7-9 and TRBJ2-6; 8 bases are shared with TRBD2. V lost 2 bases, J lost 0 bases, and 6 bases stayed unmatched. Germline V gives CDR1 SEHNR, CDR2 FQNEAQ (reference sequence). This CDR3 comprises 18 residues. The CDR3 loop is CASSLRGSGVSGANVLTF. The CDR3 nucleotides are TGTGCCAGCAGCTTACGGGGTAGCGGGGTCTCTGGGGCCAACGTCCTGACTTTC.

The chain joins TRBV2 to TRBJ2-1; 9 nucleotides agree with TRBD2. The V gene's germline CDR1 is SNHLY and CDR2 FYNNEI. Trimming at V came to 10 bases and at J to 9 bases, leaving 13 bases not matched to a gene. The CDR3 is 14 residues long. CDR3 bases: TGTGCCACAGCACCTCGCGGGGGGGCACTTGAGCAGTTCTTC. It specifies CATAPRGGALEQFF.

The V and J genes are TRBV10-3 and TRBJ1-1; tentatively, D is TRBD1 (5 bases). The CDR3 length is 14 residues. CDR1 and CDR2 (germline): ENHRY, SYGVKD. Trimming left V 6 bases short and J 1 base short, with 12 bases between. The CDR3 loop reads CAISPTTGNTEAFF. The CDR3 bases are TGTGCCATCAGCCCTACCACAGGGAACACTGAAGCTTTCTTT.

This chain joins TRBV5-1 and TRBJ2-3, with TRBD2 matching over 9 bases. This CDR3 is built from 15 residues. The V gene end was trimmed by 6 bases and the J gene end by 0 bases; junction bases not matched to a gene: 5. Germline CDR1 reads SGHRS; CDR2 reads YFSETQ. CDR3 loop: CASTLAGFSTDTQYF. CDR3 nucleotides: TGCGCCAGCACCCTAGCGGGGTTTAGCACAGATACGCAGTATTTT.

The rearrangement uses TRBV19 and TRBJ2-7; maybe TRBD2 (5 bases). V gave up 7 bases and J gave up 7 bases, with 17 bases separating them. The germline V gene has CDR1 LNHDA and CDR2 SQIVND (reference sequence). The CDR3 loop spans 13 amino acids. CDR3: CASKELGRGEQYF. The CDR3, as DNA: TGTGCCAGTAAGGAACTTGGCCGGGGAGAGCAGTACTTC.

This chain uses TRBV4-1 with TRBJ1-2; D is possibly TRBD1 (5 bases). This CDR3 region has 16 residues. The V end was cut by 3 bases, the J end by 3 bases, with 17 bases between. In germline, CDR1 is MGHRA, CDR2 YSYEKL. The CDR3 region has the DNA TGCGCCAGCAGCCAGGCCCCGGGACTTGGGGACTATGGCTACACCTTC. Its protein is CASSQAPGLGDYGYTF.

This chain links TRBV5-1 with TRBJ1-2, with 7 nucleotides matching TRBD1. The CDR3 is made up of 14 amino acids. Trimming took 2 bases from V and 6 from J; bases not matched to a gene: 7. CDR1 is SGHRS and CDR2 is YFSETQ in the germline V gene. CDR3 nucleotide sequence: TGCGCCAGCAGCTTCGGGCAGGGGGGCAATGGCTACACCTTC. Translation: CASSFGQGGNGYTF.

The chain couples TRBV7-2 to TRBJ2-5, with TRBD2 as a possible D gene (6 bases). The CDR3 extends over 15 amino acids. V lost 0 bases and J lost 4, with 12 bases in between. The germline V gene has CDR1 SGHTA and CDR2 FQGNSA. CDR3 residues: CASSLARTKRETQYF. DNA for the CDR3: TGTGCCAGCAGCTTAGCGAGGACTAAGCGAGAGACCCAGTACTTC.

The rearrangement joins TRBV11-2 to TRBJ1-2; weak D call: TRBD1 (5 bases). In germline, CDR1 is SGHAT, CDR2 FQNNGV. The CDR3 runs 14 residues. Trimming took off 1 base at V and 8 bases at J, with 14 bases between the two ends. The DNA of the CDR3 is TGTGCCAGCAGCTTAGCGGGCAGGGTTGGAGGCTACACCTTC. Translation: CASSLAGRVGGYTF.

The V call is TRBV29-1, the J call TRBJ2-7; maybe TRBD1 (7 bases). This CDR3 contains 11 residues. Deletions cut 7 bases from V and 6 bases from J, with 13 bases between. Per the germline V gene, CDR1 is SQVTM and CDR2 is ANQGSEA. The DNA for the CDR3 is TGCAGCGCTACCCAGGGGGGCGAGCAGTACTTC. This encodes CSATQGGEQYF.

Written as DNA, the CDR3 is TGTGCCAGCAGCCAATCATGGGGAGCCTACAATGAGCAGTTCTTC. It encodes CASSQSWGAYNEQFF. This sequence joins TRBV16 and TRBJ2-1; D perhaps matches TRBD2 (5 bases). CDR1 KGHSY and CDR2 FQNENV come from the germline V gene. CDR3 length equals 15 residues. Trimming took off 0 bases at V and 2 bases at J, with 8 bases between the two ends.

This clone was observed a handful of times. The rearrangement uses TRBV30 and TRBJ2-1; D might be TRBD2 (6 bases). Germline assignment: CDR1 GTSNPN and CDR2 SVGIG (reference sequence). This CDR3 comprises 15 residues. V was clipped by 0 bases and J by 4 bases, with 13 bases between them. CDR3 DNA sequence: TGTGCCTGGAGTGTCACCGGGGGTTCATACAATGAGCAGTTCTTC. Encoded protein: CAWSVTGGSYNEQFF.

The rearrangement joins TRBV20-1 to TRBJ1-1, with a possible D match to TRBD1 (6 bases). This CDR3 contains 13 residues. Looked up from germline, CDR1 is DFQATT and CDR2 is SNEGSKA (reference sequence). The V end lost 3 bases, the J end lost 0 bases, and 8 bases lay between the germline ends. CDR3 sequence reads: CSASYRVNTEAFF. The CDR3 nucleotides read TGCAGTGCTAGTTACAGGGTGAACACTGAAGCTTTCTTT.

In this sample, this clone turned up once. V usage is TRBV3-1 (or the pseudogene TRBV3-2) and J usage is TRBJ1-5; tentative D call: TRBD1 (6 bases). The germline V gene has CDR1 LGHDT and CDR2 YNNKEL (reference sequence). V was shortened by 1 base and J by 4 bases, with 8 bases between the two germline ends. The length of the CDR3 is 14 residues. The CDR3 loop reads CASSQGTDNQPQHF. The CDR3 DNA reads TGTGCCAGCAGCCAAGGGACAGATAATCAGCCCCAGCATTTT.

The chain carries TRBV30 and TRBJ2-3, with 9 bases aligning to TRBD2. Germline CDR1 is GTSNPN and CDR2 is SVGIG (reference sequence). The V segment lost 4 bases and the J segment 6 bases; nucleotides outside the gene matches: 14. This CDR3 is built from 16 residues. The CDR3 is CAWTDVGGRAPDTQYF. The DNA for the CDR3 is TGTGCCTGGACCGACGTAGGCGGGAGGGCCCCCGATACGCAGTATTTT.

V is TRBV7-3 and J is TRBJ2-1; 9 bases fit TRBD2. The length of the CDR3 is 14 residues. The germline CDR1 and CDR2 sequences are SGHTA and FQGTGA. V lost 4 bases to trimming and J lost 12 bases; unmatched junction nucleotides: 10. The chain's CDR3 is CASSSGTSPGWQFF. The CDR3 DNA is TGTGCCAGCAGCTCAGGGACTAGCCCTGGGTGGCAGTTCTTC.

This chain connects TRBV28 to TRBJ2-1, with TRBD2 identical over 7 bases. CDR3 length: 16 amino acids. Trimming removed 8 bases from V and 0 bases from J; junction bases left unmatched: 10. Germline V gives CDR1 MDHEN, CDR2 SYDVKM. The DNA for the CDR3 is TGTGCCAGCGCTAACCCCGGGGGGAGCTCCTACAATGAGCAGTTCTTC. It encodes CASANPGGSSYNEQFF.

The gene calls are TRBV2 and TRBJ1-1; 7 nucleotides line up with TRBD1. The CDR3 loop spans 15 amino acids. The germline CDR1 and CDR2 sequences are SNHLY and FYNNEI. V lost 7 bases, J lost 0 bases, and 8 bases stayed unmatched. The CDR3 region has the DNA TGTGCCAGCACCACAGGGGTAGCTTTGAACACTGAAGCTTTCTTT. The encoded protein is CASTTGVALNTEAFF.

The chain uses TRBV29-1 and TRBJ1-3, with 10 bases matching TRBD1. CDR3 length equals 14 residues. Losses at the gene ends were 5 bases for V and 3 bases for J; bases not matched to a gene: 4. CDR1 is SQVTM and CDR2 is ANQGSEA in the germline V gene. This CDR3 reads CSVTTGGGGNTIYF. The DNA for the CDR3 is TGCAGCGTTACGACAGGGGGCGGTGGAAACACCATATATTTT. Variable domain in full (rest from reference TRBV29-1 and TRBJ1-3): SAVISQKPSRDICQRGTSLTIQCQVDSQVTMMFWYRQQPGQSLTLIATANQGSEATYESGFVIDKFPISRPNLTFSTLTVSNMSPEDSSIYLCSVTTGGGGNTIYFGEGSWLTVV.

The J gene is TRBJ2-7, the V gene TRBV5-8, with D perhaps TRBD2 (6 bases). The CDR3 is made up of 12 amino acids. The V gene lost 0 bases and the J gene lost 6 bases, with 7 bases spanning the gap. Per germline, CDR1 SGHTS and CDR2 YDEGEE. CDR3 bases: TGTGCCAGCAGCTTGGGGCGGGGCGAGCAGTACTTC. It codes for CASSLGRGEQYF.